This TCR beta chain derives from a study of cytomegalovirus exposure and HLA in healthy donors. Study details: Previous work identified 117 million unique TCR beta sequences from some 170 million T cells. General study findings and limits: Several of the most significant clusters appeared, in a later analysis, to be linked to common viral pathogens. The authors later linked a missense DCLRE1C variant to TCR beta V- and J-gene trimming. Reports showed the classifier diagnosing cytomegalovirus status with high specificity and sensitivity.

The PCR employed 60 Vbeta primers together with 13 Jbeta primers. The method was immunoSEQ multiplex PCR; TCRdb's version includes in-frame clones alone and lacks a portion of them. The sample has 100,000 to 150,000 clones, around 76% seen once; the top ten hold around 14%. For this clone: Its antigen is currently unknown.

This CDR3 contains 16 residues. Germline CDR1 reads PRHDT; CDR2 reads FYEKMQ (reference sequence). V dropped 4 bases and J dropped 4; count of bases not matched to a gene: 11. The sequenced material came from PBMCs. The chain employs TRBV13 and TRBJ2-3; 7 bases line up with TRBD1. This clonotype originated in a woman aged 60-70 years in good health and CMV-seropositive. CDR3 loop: CASSSRGQVISDTQYF. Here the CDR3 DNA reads TGTGCCAGCAGCTCCCGTGGACAGGTTATATCAGATACGCAGTATTTT.